This passage covers 18 T cell receptor beta chains from one sample sequenced in a study of T cell repertoires in cytomegalovirus infection. TCRdb reprocessed the reads via MiXCR and lists one record per CDR3 protein. In the table there are over 200,000 distinct CDR3 sequences, approximately 15% of which are singletons. Sequenced input: PBMCs. These receptors were taken from a human donor in good health (CMV status not recorded). Some clones in this sample may be carry-over from other donors' samples.

CDR3 amino acids: CASSSGTSGSLGVYEQYF. The CDR3, as DNA: TGTGCCAGCAGCTCCGGGACTAGCGGGTCCTTGGGCGTCTACGAGCAGTACTTC. The genes are TRBV7-9 and TRBJ2-7; 12 bases are a match to TRBD2. V trimming: 4 bases; J trimming: 3 bases; junction bases outside the gene matches: 13. CDR1 is SEHNR, CDR2 FQNEAQ, per germline (reference sequence). The CDR3 is 18 residues long.

This clonotype was observed at least ten times. This CDR3 reads CASGGQGDYGYTF. For the CDR3, the DNA is TGTGCTAGTGGTGGACAGGGGGACTATGGCTACACCTTC. V gene TRBV12-5 combines with J gene TRBJ1-2; 10 bases agree with TRBD1. With 5 bases clipped from V and 3 bases from J, the junction kept 0 bases outside the gene matches. The CDR3 has 13 residues. Germline V gives CDR1 LGHNT, CDR2 FRNRAP. Full variable domain (remainder filled in from reference TRBV12-5 and TRBJ1-2): DARVTQTPRHKVTEMGQEVTMRCQPILGHNTVFWYRQTMMQGLELLAYFRNRAPLDDSGMPKDRFSAEMPDATLATLKIQPSEPRDSAVYFCASGGQGDYGYTFGSGTRLTVV.

This clonotype has at least ten counts. The junction does not match germline at one end; this may be a read error. The J gene is TRBJ1-1, the V gene TRBV7-9, with D uncertain. Per germline, CDR1 SEHNR and CDR2 FQNEAQ (reference sequence). The CDR3 spans 11 residues. The CDR3 protein is CASSLGGEAFF. The DNA for the CDR3 is TGTGCCAGCAGTTTAGGTGGTGAAGCTTTCTTT.

This clonotype was seen only once. Written as DNA, the CDR3 is TGCGCCAGCAGCTTGGTTCCGTGCCGATATTACGGGGTTGGCAATCAGCCCCAGCATTTT. This gives the protein CASSLVPCRYYGVGNQPQHF. The rearrangement uses TRBV5-1 and TRBJ1-5; D not resolved. V lost 0 bases and J lost 2, with 24 bases in between. Germline V lookup: CDR1 SGHRS, CDR2 YFSETQ. The CDR3 is 20 amino acids.

This clonotype was recorded at least ten times. V is TRBV24-1 and J is TRBJ1-3; D unresolved. The CDR3 spans 12 residues. The ends were cut back, 9 bases at V and 0 bases at J, with 5 bases in the middle. The germline gives CDR1 KGHDR, CDR2 SFDVKD. The CDR3 region has the DNA TGTGCCACCGCAAGCTCTGGAAACACCATATATTTT. It yields the protein CATASSGNTIYF.

In its sample, this clonotype was seen many times. This chain uses TRBV7-6 with TRBJ2-3; TRBD2 matches 12 bases. The V and J ends lost 8 bases and 6 bases, in that order; junction bases with no gene match: 9. CDR3 size: 15 residues. Germline V CDR1 and CDR2: SGHVS, FNYEAQ. As DNA, the CDR3 is TGTGCCAGCGGATTACTAGCGGGAGGCATGGATACGCAGTATTTT. Protein: CASGLLAGGMDTQYF.

This clonotype was observed at least ten times. The rearrangement uses TRBV7-2 and TRBJ2-1; D is ambiguous. V was trimmed by 5 bases and J by 10 bases, leaving 9 bases between them. Germline values: CDR1 SGHTA, CDR2 FQGNSA. The CDR3 runs to 11 residues. CDR3 coding DNA: TGTGCCAGCAGCACGGTAGGGGAGCAGTTCTTC. It is translated as CASSTVGEQFF.

This clonotype has just a few counts. The chain combines TRBV9 with TRBJ2-1, with 16 positions matching TRBD2. This CDR3 spans 17 amino acids. In germline, CDR1 is SGDLS, CDR2 YYNGEE. Trimming took 0 bases from V and 9 from J; bases not matched to a gene: 6. DNA of the CDR3: TGTGCCAGCAGCGTAGGGGTCGGGACTAGCGGGAGGGGTGAGCAGTTCTTC. Protein sequence: CASSVGVGTSGRGEQFF.

This clonotype was found many times. The chain combines TRBV19 with TRBJ1-1; perhaps TRBD1 as D (5 bases). There are 10 residues in the CDR3. CDR1 is LNHDA and CDR2 is SQIVND in the germline V gene (reference sequence). Trimming left V 9 bases short and J 7 bases short, with 9 bases between. CDR3 protein: CARGRYEAFF. The CDR3 DNA reads TGTGCCAGGGGACGGTATGAAGCTTTCTTT.

This clonotype was found many times. The chain links TRBV28 to TRBJ2-1; 10 nucleotides line up with TRBD2. J gave up 10 bases and V 2 bases, and 14 bases lay outside the gene matches. The germline CDR1 and CDR2 sequences are MDHEN and SYDVKM. CDR3 length: 17 amino acids. Written as DNA, the CDR3 is TGTGCCAGCAGTTTAGGGGGGGGGTCTAGCGGGAGTTGGGAGCAGTTCTTC. Its translation is CASSLGGGSSGSWEQFF.

This clonotype was detected many times. This rearrangement joins TRBV7-3 to TRBJ2-3; 7 bases are shared with TRBD2. The germline gives CDR1 SGHTA, CDR2 FQGTGA. The CDR3 has 16 residues. J gave up 1 base and V 6 bases, and 10 bases lay outside the gene matches. DNA of the CDR3: TGTGCCAGCAGTCCCACCATGGCGGGGGGCACAGATACGCAGTATTTT. Translation gives CASSPTMAGGTDTQYF. Looking up the rest from reference TRBV7-3 and TRBJ2-3 gives the full variable domain: GAGVSQTPSNKVTEKGKYVELRCDPISGHTALYWYRQSLGQGPEFLIYFQGTGAADDSGLPNDRFFAVRPEGSVSTLKIQRTERGDSAVYLCASSPTMAGGTDTQYFGPGTRLTVL.

This clonotype has at least ten counts. V usage is TRBV5-6 and J usage is TRBJ2-1; 13 nucleotides line up with TRBD2. V shed 4 bases and J 4 bases; nucleotides not matched to a gene: 8. This CDR3 comprises 17 residues. Germline V gene lookup returns CDR1 SGHDT and CDR2 YYEEEE. CDR3 coding DNA: TGTGCCAGCAGCCCGGGACTAGCGGGGATGGCGTACAATGAGCAGTTCTTC. Translation gives CASSPGLAGMAYNEQFF.

The table lists this clonotype with a few counts. The chain recombines TRBV12-3 or TRBV12-4 with TRBJ1-1; D ambiguous. The length of the CDR3 is 15 residues. The germline V and J ends were trimmed by 4 bases and 1 base, with 13 bases remaining between them. Here the CDR3 DNA reads TGTGCCAGCAGTTCAAAGTTCCGGCCGAACACTGAAGCTTTCTTT. This sequence encodes CASSSKFRPNTEAFF.

This clonotype was seen at least ten times. V is TRBV28 and J is TRBJ2-3, with 10 nucleotides matching TRBD1. The CDR3 runs to 14 residues. The V gene end was trimmed by 7 bases and the J gene end by 5 bases; junction bases not matched to a gene: 6. The germline CDR1 and CDR2 sequences are MDHEN and SYDVKM. The DNA of the CDR3 is TGTGCCAGCATGGGACAGGGGATACAAGATACGCAGTATTTT. Protein product: CASMGQGIQDTQYF.

In this sample, this clonotype turned up a few times. The CDR3: CASSLGGQRTYNSPLHF. The CDR3 DNA follows: TGTGCCAGCAGCTTAGGAGGACAGAGAACCTATAATTCACCCCTCCACTTT. The rearrangement joins TRBV11-2 to TRBJ1-6, with D possibly being TRBD1 (6 bases). The length of the CDR3 is 17 residues. Trimming pared 1 base from V and 2 bases from J, leaving 12 bases between. In germline, CDR1 is SGHAT, CDR2 FQNNGV. The complete variable domain, with remaining parts taken from reference TRBV11-2 and TRBJ1-6, reads EAGVAQSPRYKIIEKRQSVAFWCNPISGHATLYWYQQILGQGPKLLIQFQNNGVVDDSQLPKDRFSAERLKGVDSTLKIQPAKLEDSAVYLCASSLGGQRTYNSPLHFGNGTRLTVT.

This clonotype was recorded at least ten times. This chain uses TRBV7-8 with TRBJ2-1, with TRBD2 identical over 10 bases. The CDR3 loop spans 16 amino acids. V lost 1 base and J lost 6; bases outside the gene matches: 6. Per the germline V gene, CDR1 is SGHVS and CDR2 is FQNEAQ. CDR3 residues: CASSLELAGAANEQFF. CDR3 bases: TGTGCCAGCAGCTTAGAGCTAGCGGGAGCCGCCAATGAGCAGTTCTTC.

In its sample, this clonotype was seen many times. V is TRBV7-8 and J is TRBJ1-6, with TRBD1 matching over 9 bases. V gave up 1 base and J gave up 7 bases; unmatched junction bases: 2. In germline, CDR1 is SGHVS, CDR2 FQNEAQ. This CDR3 is built from 15 residues. The CDR3 sequence: CASSLGGTGNSPLHF. CDR3 nucleotide sequence: TGTGCCAGCAGCTTAGGTGGGACAGGGAATTCACCCCTCCACTTT. The whole variable domain, filled in from reference TRBV7-8 and TRBJ1-6, reads GAGVSQSPRYKVAKRGQDVALRCDPISGHVSLFWYQQALGQGPEFLTYFQNEAQLDKSGLPSDRFFAERPEGSVSTLKIQRTQQEDSAVYLCASSLGGTGNSPLHFGNGTRLTVT.

This clonotype was seen ten or more times. The chain combines TRBV11-2 with TRBJ2-5; weak D call: TRBD2 (7 bases). Trimming shortened V by 2 bases and J by 6 bases, and 19 bases separated the two germline ends. Germline CDR1 and CDR2: SGHAT and FQNNGV. This CDR3 has 16 residues. The CDR3 region has the DNA TGTGCCAGCAGCTTAATAAGTCGGGGGGCTCTTCAGACCCAGTACTTC. Translated: CASSLISRGALQTQYF.